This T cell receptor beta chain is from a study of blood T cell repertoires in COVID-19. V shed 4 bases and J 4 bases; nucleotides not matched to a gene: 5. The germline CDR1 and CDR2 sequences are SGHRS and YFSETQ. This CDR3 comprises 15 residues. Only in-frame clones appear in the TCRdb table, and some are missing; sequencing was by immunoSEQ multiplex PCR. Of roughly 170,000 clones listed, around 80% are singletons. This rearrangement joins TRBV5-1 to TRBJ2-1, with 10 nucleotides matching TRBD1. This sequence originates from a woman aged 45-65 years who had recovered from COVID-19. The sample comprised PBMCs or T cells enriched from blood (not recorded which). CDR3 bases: TGCGCCAGCAGCCGCGGACAGGGGGGATACAATGAGCAGTTCTTC. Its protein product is CASSRGQGGYNEQFF.